The 26 T cell receptor beta chains in this list originate from one sample, sequenced in a study of tumor and adjacent non-tumor tissue in lung cancer. The template was RNA from unsorted bulk tissue. More than 3 cm separated this lung sample from the edge of the tumor. Three rounds of nested PCR, following a modified ARM-PCR protocol, produced the TCRbeta library. In TCRdb, the multiplex PCR reads were re-called with MiXCR into one record per CDR3 protein. The top ten hold around a fifth of the sample, which has approximately 100,000 distinct CDR3 sequences, about 63% seen once. The sequenced material came from distant non-tumor lung tissue. Receptors originate from a man aged 55 to 70 with non-small cell lung cancer.

CDR3 sequence: CANRPTRWGNQSQHF. The CDR3 DNA reads TGTGCCAACAGACCCACACGCTGGGGCAATCAGTCGCAGCATTTT. This chain links TRBV6-5 with TRBJ1-5; possibly TRBD1 for D (5 bases). Germline CDR1 is MNHEY and CDR2 is SVGAGI. Trimming took off 10 bases at V and 13 bases at J, with 29 bases between the two ends. The CDR3 has 15 amino acids.

At least ten counts were recorded for this clonotype. CDR3 coding DNA: TGTGCCAGCAGAAGCCGGGGGGGCCAAGATACGCAGTATTTT. Protein: CASRSRGGQDTQYF. The rearrangement uses TRBV6-6 and TRBJ2-3, with 8 positions matching TRBD2. The CDR3 is 14 residues long. The germline V gene has CDR1 MNHNY and CDR2 SVGAGI (reference sequence). V was pared by 6 bases and J by 5 bases, with 7 bases of the junction left unmatched.

The chain is built from TRBV10-3 and TRBJ2-5; TRBD1 agrees at 7 bases. The germline V gene encodes CDR1 ENHRY and CDR2 SYGVKD. CDR3 size: 15 residues. Germline trimming cut 10 bases from V and 1 base from J; bases unmatched to any gene: 12. As DNA, the CDR3 is TGTGCCACAAGCCGGGACAGTGGGTTCCAAGAGACCCAGTACTTC. Amino acids: CATSRDSGFQETQYF.

The chain's CDR3 is CASEEGPGWGTQYF. The CDR3 DNA is TGTGCCAGCGAGGAAGGCCCCGGGTGGGGTACCCAGTACTTC. The chain links TRBV6-5 to TRBJ2-5, with D unclear. The V gene's germline CDR1 is MNHEY and CDR2 SVGAGI. This CDR3 comprises 14 residues. Trimming cost V 8 bases and J 8 bases, with 21 bases left between them.

About this clonotype itself: In this CDR3 the conserved last residue, phenylalanine or tryptophan, is missing, so a read error is likely. The chain couples TRBV11-1 to TRBJ2-1; D uncertain. CDR1 is SGHAT and CDR2 is FQDESV in the germline V gene (reference sequence). CDR3 length equals 16 residues. Written as DNA, the CDR3 is TGTGCTAGCAGCTCACAAGCGCCGAGCTCCTACAATGAGCAGTTCTCC. It encodes CASSSQAPSSYNEQFS.

Remarks on this clonotype: The junction shows a germline mismatch at one end, possibly a read error. The chain carries TRBV11-2 and TRBJ2-3; 7 bases are a match to TRBD2. The germline V gene encodes CDR1 SGHAT and CDR2 FQNNGV. The CDR3 loop spans 15 amino acids. Here the CDR3 DNA reads TGTGCCAGCAGCTTGGGGGGAGGGATCACAGATACGCAGTGTTTT. This translates into CASSLGGGITDTQCF.

A word on this clonotype: A read error may be the cause here, since a much bigger clone is one base away. V gene TRBV5-1 combines with J gene TRBJ2-1; 11 bases match TRBD2. From germline, CDR1 is SGHRS and CDR2 YFSETQ. The junction had 11 bases not matched to a gene; V was cut back by 9 bases and J by 6 bases. CDR3 length equals 15 residues. The CDR3 nucleotides read TGCGCCACCACCGAGACTAGCGGGGCTTTCAATGAGCAGTTCTTC. It translates to CATTETSGAFNEQFF.

This clonotype showed up many times. The chain couples TRBV14 to TRBJ2-1; possibly TRBD1 for D (5 bases). Per germline, CDR1 SGHDN and CDR2 FVKESK. Deletions cut 9 bases from V and 6 bases from J, with 12 bases between. This CDR3 comprises 12 residues. The CDR3 DNA is TGTGCCAGTGCACAGGTCCGCAATGAGCAGTTCTTC. As protein: CASAQVRNEQFF.

This chain uses TRBV4-3 with TRBJ1-5, with a possible D match to TRBD1 (6 bases). Trimming took 0 bases from V and 8 from J, leaving 17 bases between them. This CDR3 is 16 amino acids long. From germline, CDR1 is LGHNA and CDR2 YSLEER. Here the CDR3 DNA reads TGCGCCAGCAGCCAAGATAGGGGGGGGTTGGTGAAGCCCCAGCATTTT. Translation gives CASSQDRGGLVKPQHF.

As for this clonotype: At one end the junction does not follow the germline gene, possibly because of a read error. This CDR3 reads CSVEDLVSNEQFF. The CDR3 bases are TGCAGTGTTGAAGATCTGGTCAGCAATGAGCAGTTCTTC. This sequence joins TRBV29-1 and TRBJ2-1; D ambiguous. From germline, CDR1 is SQVTM and CDR2 ANQGSEA. The CDR3 consists of 13 residues.

With regard to this clonotype: One end of the junction does not line up with germline, which may come from a read error. V is TRBV5-4 and J is TRBJ1-5, with 10 bases matching TRBD1. Matching the DNA end better, TRBJ2-3 makes the J call doubtful. There are 13 residues in the CDR3. Germline CDR1 and CDR2: SGHNT and YYREEE (reference sequence). This CDR3 is CDSSPDRGQPQYF. The DNA of the CDR3 is TGTGACAGCAGCCCAGACAGGGGGCAGCCCCAGTATTTT.

There are many counts of this clonotype. J is TRBJ2-3 and V is TRBV7-9, with D tentatively TRBD1 (6 bases). V was pared by 10 bases and J by 2 bases, with 13 bases between. This CDR3 spans 13 amino acids. In germline, CDR1 is SEHNR, CDR2 FQNEAQ (reference sequence). In nucleotides, the CDR3 is TGTGCCATCCCGACAGGATCCACAGATACGCAGTATTTT. Its translation: CAIPTGSTDTQYF.

Remarks on this clonotype: The CDR3 ends on some other residue instead of the conserved phenylalanine or tryptophan, so this is likely a read error. This chain links TRBV28 with TRBJ2-3, with TRBD2 identical over 9 bases. The CDR3 extends over 16 amino acids. J lost 4 bases, V lost 6 bases, and 11 bases had no gene match. Germline CDR1 reads MDHEN; CDR2 reads SYDVKM. The chain's CDR3 is CASSHSGSADSDTQYL. DNA for the CDR3: TGTGCCAGCAGCCATAGCGGGAGTGCCGACTCAGATACGCAGTATTTG.

Concerning this clonotype: A single base separates this from a much larger clone, so it may be a read error. The chain combines TRBV5-1 with TRBJ2-2, with D possibly TRBD1 on 5 matching bases. CDR3 size: 14 residues. CDR1 is SGHRS, CDR2 YFSETQ, per germline. Trimming took 8 bases from V and 1 from J, leaving 12 bases between them. The CDR3, as DNA: TGCGCCAGGAGCAAGACAGAGAACACCGGGGAGCTGTTTTTT. It translates to CARSKTENTGELFF.

The chain recombines TRBV11-2 with TRBJ2-3; possible D gene TRBD2, 6 bases. V lost 1 base to trimming and J lost 6 bases, with 14 bases between them. The CDR3 is made up of 15 amino acids. Germline lookup yields CDR1 SGHAT and CDR2 FQNNGV. For the CDR3, the DNA is TGTGCCAGCAGCTTAGCGGGGGTCAGCGCGGATACGCAGTATTTT. Residues: CASSLAGVSADTQYF.

V and J are TRBV20-1 and TRBJ1-2; D is possibly TRBD1 (5 bases). Trimming took off 6 bases at V and 7 bases at J, with 18 bases between the two ends. Germline V gives CDR1 DFQATT, CDR2 SNEGSKA (reference sequence). CDR3 length equals 13 residues. As DNA, the CDR3 is TGCAGTGCCGAGCCAAGGGGCGCGGGTGGCTACACCTTC. Amino acid sequence: CSAEPRGAGGYTF.

The chain combines TRBV4-1 with TRBJ2-3, with D perhaps matching TRBD2 (5 bases). The germline gives CDR1 MGHRA, CDR2 YSYEKL. The V end lost 0 bases, the J end lost 4 bases, and 11 bases lay between the germline ends. CDR3 length: 15 residues. CDR3: CASSQEQEDADTQYF. DNA for the CDR3: TGCGCCAGCAGCCAAGAGCAGGAGGATGCAGATACGCAGTATTTT.

This clonotype occurred once. One end of the junction is discordant with germline, which a read error may explain. The rearrangement links TRBV6-1 to TRBJ2-7, with D maybe TRBD1 (5 bases). Germline assignment: CDR1 MNHNS and CDR2 SASEGT. This CDR3 comprises 15 residues. CDR3 bases: TGCACCAGCAGTGCTAACCCAAGGGGCTCCTACGAGCAGTACTTC. Translated, it gives CTSSANPRGSYEQYF.

This clonotype was detected ten times or more. The chain joins TRBV6-2 or TRBV6-3 to TRBJ2-6; 7 bases match TRBD1. With V trimmed by 6 bases and J by 0 bases, 17 bases remained unmatched. Germline-derived CDR1 and CDR2 are MNHEY and SVGEGT. This CDR3 comprises 20 residues. The CDR3 nucleotides read TGTGCCAGCAGGCGGAAAATGTGGACAGGCCTTACCTCTGGGGCCAACGTCCTGACTTTC. Its translation: CASRRKMWTGLTSGANVLTF.

A remark on this clonotype: A much bigger clone sits one base away, suggesting this may be a read error. The chain recombines TRBV5-4 with TRBJ2-3; 14 bases align to TRBD2. The germline CDR1 and CDR2 sequences are SGHNT and YYREEE (reference sequence). V lost 8 bases, J lost 10 bases, and 18 bases stayed unmatched. The CDR3 contains 17 residues. CDR3 in DNA: TGTGCCAGGAGCCTAAGGGGACTAGCGGGGGCCCACGGGGCGCAGTATTTT. Its protein product is CARSLRGLAGAHGAQYF.

This clonotype was detected many times. The chain is built from TRBV20-1 and TRBJ1-4; D unresolved. The germline CDR1 and CDR2 sequences are DFQATT and SNEGSKA (reference sequence). The CDR3 covers 13 residues. V lost 1 base and J 8 bases, leaving 11 bases between the germline ends. DNA for the CDR3: TGCAGTGCTAGAGGCTCAGGACGCGAAAAACTGTTTTTT. This codes for CSARGSGREKLFF.

The V and J genes are TRBV11-2 and TRBJ1-2; D might be TRBD1 (6 bases). CDR1 SGHAT and CDR2 FQNNGV come from the germline V gene. The CDR3 totals 14 residues. V was cut by 5 bases and J by 7 bases, with 17 bases left in between. Written as DNA, the CDR3 is TGTGCCAGCAGCGTATGTGCGGGGGCCGGTGGCTACACCTTC. Translating gives CASSVCAGAGGYTF.

The chain couples TRBV9 to TRBJ1-5; D is possibly TRBD1 (5 bases). This CDR3 contains 14 residues. V gave up 3 bases and J gave up 4 bases, with 11 bases separating them. Per the germline V gene, CDR1 is SGDLS and CDR2 is YYNGEE. The DNA of the CDR3 is TGTGCCAGCAGCGCCAGCCGGGGGAATCAGCCCCAGCATTTT. It codes for CASSASRGNQPQHF.

This clonotype came up once. CDR3 sequence reads: CVSSFQGLSNEKLFF. The CDR3 nucleotides are TGTGTTAGCAGTTTCCAGGGGCTGTCTAATGAAAAACTGTTTTTT. The rearrangement uses TRBV12-3 or TRBV12-4 and TRBJ1-4, with D tentatively TRBD1 (6 bases). The CDR3 spans 15 residues.

Only one count was recorded for this clonotype. Likely a read error: the CDR3 ends without its conserved phenylalanine or tryptophan. The chain uses TRBV6-2 or TRBV6-3 and TRBJ2-7; 9 bases fit TRBD2. CDR3 length: 13 residues. V gave up 6 bases and J gave up 4 bases; unmatched junction bases: 4. Germline CDR1 and CDR2: MNHEY and SVGEGT. CDR3 coding DNA: TGTGCCAGCAGGCCCAGCGGGGGGTACGAGCAGTACTTA. It encodes CASRPSGGYEQYL.

Only one count was recorded for this clonotype. One end of the junction does not line up with germline, which may come from a read error. The chain joins TRBV6-1 to TRBJ2-7, with no clear D. The germline gives CDR1 MNHNS, CDR2 SASEGT. CDR3 length: 12 residues. The DNA for the CDR3 is TGTACCAGCACTGAACGTCGTAACGAGCAGTACTTC. Translated: CTSTERRNEQYF.